Listed below are T cell receptor beta chains from one sample, sequenced in a study of T cells in Graves' hyperthyroidism and ophthalmopathy. TCRdb redid the calling of the multiplex PCR reads with MiXCR, one entry per CDR3 protein. This sample has around 700,000 distinct CDR3 sequences, with 35% found just once. The specimen was blood. The receptor set was obtained from a woman aged 40 to 50 with Graves' hyperthyroidism. CDR3s include the opening cysteine and the closing phenylalanine or tryptophan. A D gene is named only where the DNA matches it firmly. A row's size may be missing; if present it is once, few, many or a size class.

TRBJ1-3,TRBV19,.,many,TGTGCCAGTAGTATCGCGGTAATCTCTGGAAACACCATATATTTT,CASSIAVISGNTIYF
TRBJ1-2,TRBV7-2,.,few,TGTGCCAGCAGTTACCAGACGAGAGGGGGGGGTGGCTACACCTTC,CASSYQTRGGGGYTF
TRBJ2-7,TRBV19,TRBD1,.,TGTGCCAGTAGTTCATTACGCGGACAGGGAGACTACGAGCAGTACTTC,CASSSLRGQGDYEQYF
TRBJ1-5,TRBV10-3,TRBD1,few,TGTGCCTCGACACAGGGGGGCAATCAGCCCCAGCATTTT,CASTQGGNQPQHF
TRBJ2-1,TRBV29-1,TRBD2,.,TGCAGCGTAGAGGGGACGGGGGGGCCAAGTCATTACAATGAGCAGTTCTTC,CSVEGTGGPSHYNEQFF
TRBJ1-3,TRBV7-9,.,many,TGTGCCAGCAGCTATGACAGAAGCTCTGGAAACACCATATATTTT,CASSYDRSSGNTIYF
TRBJ1-2,TRBV6-5,.,.,TGTGCCAGCAGGCCACCTACTATGAGCTACACCTTC,CASRPPTMSYTF
TRBJ1-2,TRBV7-8,.,.,TGTGCCAGCAGCCAAAGGGCAGGGGCGAATGGCTTCACCTTC,CASSQRAGANGFTF
TRBJ1-1,TRBV24-1,TRBD1,.,TGTGCCACCAGTGATCCCTCGACAGGGAGAGAAACTGAAGCTTTCTTT,CATSDPSTGRETEAFF
TRBJ1-1,TRBV7-2,.,few,TGTGCCAGCAGCCGCCCGGAGACGCGGACTGAAGCTTTCTTT,CASSRPETRTEAFF
TRBJ2-5,TRBV9,TRBD1,many,TGTGCCAGCAGCGCACGGACAGGGGGAGAGACCCAGTACTTC,CASSARTGGETQYF
TRBJ2-5,TRBV12-3/TRBV12-4,TRBD2,.,TGTGCCAGCAGCCGCCGGACTAGCGGAGGCCAAGAGACCCAGTACTTC,CASSRRTSGGQETQYF